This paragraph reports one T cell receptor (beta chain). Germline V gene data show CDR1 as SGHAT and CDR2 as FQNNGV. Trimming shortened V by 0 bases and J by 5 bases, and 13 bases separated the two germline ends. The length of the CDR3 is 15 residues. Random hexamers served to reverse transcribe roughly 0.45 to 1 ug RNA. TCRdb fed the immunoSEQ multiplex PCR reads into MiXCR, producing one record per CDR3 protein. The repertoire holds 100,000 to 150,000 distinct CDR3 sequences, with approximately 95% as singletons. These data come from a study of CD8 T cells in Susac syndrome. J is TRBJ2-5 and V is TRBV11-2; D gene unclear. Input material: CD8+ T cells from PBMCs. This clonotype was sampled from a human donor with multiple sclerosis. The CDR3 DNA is TGTGCCAGCAGCTTAGAGGTCCTATCTTGGGAGACCCAGTACTTC. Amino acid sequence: CASSLEVLSWETQYF.